Sequencing of this T cell receptor beta chain was carried out in a study of CD8 T cells in ankylosing spondylitis. In its sample, this clonotype was seen many times. Its antigen is currently unknown. Whole-study findings and limits: Enrichment of disease-linked clones was reportedly significant in matched ankylosing spondylitis synovial fluid.

V shed 5 bases and J 7 bases; nucleotides not matched to a gene: 7. Per germline, CDR1 DFQATT and CDR2 SNEGSKA (reference sequence). The CDR3 is 13 amino acids. 5'-RACE, quantitative and with molecular barcodes, yielded the TCR beta libraries. TCRdb reanalysed the 5' RACE reads using MiXCR and keeps one entry per CDR3 protein. Counted here are 250,000 to 350,000 distinct CDR3 sequences, less than 25% occurring once; the ten biggest clones make up 3% to 4%. The clonotype comes from a female donor with ankylosing spondylitis or in good health (not recorded which). The sequenced material came from blood, either unsorted or a sorted T cell fraction (not recorded which). V gene TRBV20-1 combines with J gene TRBJ1-4; 7 bases line up with TRBD1. CDR3 sequence: CSAPPGGGEKLFF. In nucleotides, the CDR3 is TGCAGTGCTCCCCCAGGGGGTGGTGAAAAACTGTTTTTT.